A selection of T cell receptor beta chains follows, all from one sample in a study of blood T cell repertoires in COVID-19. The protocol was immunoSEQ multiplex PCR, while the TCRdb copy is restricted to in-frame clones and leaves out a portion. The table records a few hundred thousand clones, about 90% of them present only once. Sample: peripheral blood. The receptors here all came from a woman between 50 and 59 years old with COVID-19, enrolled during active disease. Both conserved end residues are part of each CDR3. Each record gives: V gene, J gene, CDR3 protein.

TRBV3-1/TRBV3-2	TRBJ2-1	CASSDLQGNEQFF
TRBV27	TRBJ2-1	CASSPRDRLFF
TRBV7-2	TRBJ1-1	CASSFQYRGLTLTAFF
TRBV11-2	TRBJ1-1	CASRPRQGGTEAFF
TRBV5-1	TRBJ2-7	CASSFFHSPQGVPYEQYF
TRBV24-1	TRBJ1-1	CATSHGGWGVTEAFF
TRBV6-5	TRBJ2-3	CASSRGRSTDTQYF
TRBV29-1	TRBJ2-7	CSVGPPSGGQEQYF
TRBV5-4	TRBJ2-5	CASSLRQPLETQYF
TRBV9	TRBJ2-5	CASSASQAQETQYF
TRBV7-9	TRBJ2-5	CASSPRRTSQETQYF
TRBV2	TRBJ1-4	CASSEASQANEKLFF
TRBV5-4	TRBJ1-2	CASSLDQGAIGGYTF
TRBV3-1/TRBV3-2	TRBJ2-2	CASSHSTGELFF
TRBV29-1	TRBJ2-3	CSVEDPGLAADTQYF
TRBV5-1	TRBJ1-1	CASSLVEGGIPEAFF
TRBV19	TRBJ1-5	CASSMPSLGQGRQPQHF
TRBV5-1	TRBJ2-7	CASSPGGTGQLREQYF
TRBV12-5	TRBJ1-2	CASVQGSSYGYTF
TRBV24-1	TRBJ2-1	CATSDLGDRASYNEQFF
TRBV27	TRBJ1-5	CASRNRGNQPQHF
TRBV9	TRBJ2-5	CASSVGGEETQYF